This entry describes one TCR beta chain. Its specificity is unknown. The junction does not match germline at one end; this may be a read error. All donors participated as healthy donors of bone marrow. The primer mix had 60 Vbeta and 13 Jbeta primers. Clones were read by immunoSEQ multiplex PCR, and TCRdb kept only the in-frame ones, dropping some. Of 180,000 or so clones listed, about 9.4% are singletons. These data come from a study of cytomegalovirus exposure and HLA in healthy donors. The study's findings and limits: A list of 150 to 200 TCR beta chains associated with cytomegalovirus was given.

Germline lookup yields CDR1 SGHAT and CDR2 FQNNGV. The CDR3 totals 15 residues. The sample comprised PBMCs. The V call is TRBV11-2, the J call TRBJ1-1; TRBD1 matches 8 bases. The source of this sequence is a woman in her twenties or thirties in good health and CMV-seropositive. This chain's CDR3 is CANSLETGGYTEAFF. The CDR3 DNA reads as TGTGCCAACAGCTTAGAAACAGGGGGGTACACTGAAGCTTTCTTT. Looking up the rest from reference TRBV11-2 and TRBJ1-1 gives the full variable domain: EAGVAQSPRYKIIEKRQSVAFWCNPISGHATLYWYQQILGQGPKLLIQFQNNGVVDDSQLPKDRFSAERLKGVDSTLKIQPAKLEDSAVYLCANSLETGGYTEAFFGQGTRLTVV.